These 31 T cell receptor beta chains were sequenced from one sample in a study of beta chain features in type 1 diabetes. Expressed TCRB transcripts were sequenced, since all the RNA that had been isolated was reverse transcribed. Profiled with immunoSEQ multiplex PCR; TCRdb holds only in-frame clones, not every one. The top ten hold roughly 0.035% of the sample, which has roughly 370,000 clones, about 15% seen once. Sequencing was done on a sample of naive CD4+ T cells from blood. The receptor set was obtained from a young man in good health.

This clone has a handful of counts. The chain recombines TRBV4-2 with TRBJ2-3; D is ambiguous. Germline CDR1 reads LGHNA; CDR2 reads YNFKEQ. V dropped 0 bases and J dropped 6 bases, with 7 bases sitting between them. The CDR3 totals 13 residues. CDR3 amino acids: CASSQEPHDTQYF. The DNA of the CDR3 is TGTGCCAGCAGCCAAGAACCTCATGATACGCAGTATTTT.

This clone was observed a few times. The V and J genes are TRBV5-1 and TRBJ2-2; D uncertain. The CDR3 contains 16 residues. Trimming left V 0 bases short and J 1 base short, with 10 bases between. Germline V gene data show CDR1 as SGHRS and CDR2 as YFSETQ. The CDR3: CASSLALAGNTGELFF. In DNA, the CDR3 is TGCGCCAGCAGCTTGGCCTTGGCAGGGAACACCGGGGAGCTGTTTTTT.

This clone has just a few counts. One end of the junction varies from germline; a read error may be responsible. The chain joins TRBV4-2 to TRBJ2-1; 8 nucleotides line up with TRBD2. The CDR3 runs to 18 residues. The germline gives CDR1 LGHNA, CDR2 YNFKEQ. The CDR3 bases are TGTGCCAGCAGACAAGATTCGGGAGGAGCGGGAGTCTACAATGAGCAGTTCTTC. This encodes CASRQDSGGAGVYNEQFF.

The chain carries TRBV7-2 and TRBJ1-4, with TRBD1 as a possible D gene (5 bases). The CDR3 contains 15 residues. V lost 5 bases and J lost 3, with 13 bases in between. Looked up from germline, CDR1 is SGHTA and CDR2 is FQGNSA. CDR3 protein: CASSPWGRANEKLFF. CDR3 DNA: TGTGCCAGCAGCCCCTGGGGGAGGGCTAATGAAAAACTGTTTTTT.

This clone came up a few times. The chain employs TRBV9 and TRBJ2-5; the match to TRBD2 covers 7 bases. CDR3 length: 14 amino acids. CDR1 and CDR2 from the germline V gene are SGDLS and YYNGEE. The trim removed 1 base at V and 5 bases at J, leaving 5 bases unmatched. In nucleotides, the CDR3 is TGTGCCAGCAGCGTAAGCGGGGCGGGGGAGACCCAGTACTTC. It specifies CASSVSGAGETQYF.

This CDR3 reads CAWDGGSTDTQYF. The CDR3 DNA reads TGTGCCTGGGATGGGGGGAGCACAGATACGCAGTATTTT. The chain joins TRBV30 to TRBJ2-3; D might be TRBD2 (6 bases). This CDR3 spans 13 amino acids. Trimming stripped 5 bases from V and 0 bases from J, with 9 bases between. Germline V gene data show CDR1 as GTSNPN and CDR2 as SVGIG (reference sequence).

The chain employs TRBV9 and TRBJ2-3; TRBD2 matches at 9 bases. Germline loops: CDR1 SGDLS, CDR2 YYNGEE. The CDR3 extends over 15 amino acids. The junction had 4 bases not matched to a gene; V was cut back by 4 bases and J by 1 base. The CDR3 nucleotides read TGTGCCAGCAGCCCCGAGCGGGGGGGCACAGATACGCAGTATTTT. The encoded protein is CASSPERGGTDTQYF.

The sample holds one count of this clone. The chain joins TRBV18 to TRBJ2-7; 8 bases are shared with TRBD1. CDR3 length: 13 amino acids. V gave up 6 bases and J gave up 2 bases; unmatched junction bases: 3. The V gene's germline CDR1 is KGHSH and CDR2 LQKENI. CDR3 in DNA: TGTGCCAGCTCGACAGGGGCTACCTACGAGCAGTACGTC. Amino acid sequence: CASSTGATYEQYV.

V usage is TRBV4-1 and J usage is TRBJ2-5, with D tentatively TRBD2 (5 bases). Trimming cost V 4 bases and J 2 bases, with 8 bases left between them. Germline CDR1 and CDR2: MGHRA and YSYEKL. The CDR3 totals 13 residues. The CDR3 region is CASSLTNQETQYF. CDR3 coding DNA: TGCGCCAGCAGCCTGACTAATCAAGAGACCCAGTACTTC.

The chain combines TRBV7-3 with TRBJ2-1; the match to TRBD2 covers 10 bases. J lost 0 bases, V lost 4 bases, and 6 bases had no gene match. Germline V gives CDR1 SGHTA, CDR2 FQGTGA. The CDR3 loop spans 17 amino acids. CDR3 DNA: TGTGCCAGCAGCTCCTCTAGCGGGAGAGCCTCCTACAATGAGCAGTTCTTC. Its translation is CASSSSSGRASYNEQFF.

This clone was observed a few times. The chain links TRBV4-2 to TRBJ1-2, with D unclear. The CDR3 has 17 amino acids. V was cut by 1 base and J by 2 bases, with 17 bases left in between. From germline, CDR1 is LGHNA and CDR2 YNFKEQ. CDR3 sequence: CASSQVGGSELNYGYTF. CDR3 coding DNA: TGTGCCAGCAGCCAAGTAGGAGGTTCGGAGCTCAACTATGGCTACACCTTC.

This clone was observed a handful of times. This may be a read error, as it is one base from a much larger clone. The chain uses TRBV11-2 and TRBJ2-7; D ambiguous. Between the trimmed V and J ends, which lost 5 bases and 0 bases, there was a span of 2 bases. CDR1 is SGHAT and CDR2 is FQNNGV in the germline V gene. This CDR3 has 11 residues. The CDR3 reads CASSVSYEQYF. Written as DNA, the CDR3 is TGTGCCAGCAGCGTCTCCTACGAGCAGTACTTC. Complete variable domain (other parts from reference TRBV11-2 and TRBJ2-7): EAGVAQSPRYKIIEKRQSVAFWCNPISGHATLYWYQQILGQGPKLLIQFQNNGVVDDSQLPKDRFSAERLKGVDSTLKIQPAKLEDSAVYLCASSVSYEQYFGPGTRLTVT.

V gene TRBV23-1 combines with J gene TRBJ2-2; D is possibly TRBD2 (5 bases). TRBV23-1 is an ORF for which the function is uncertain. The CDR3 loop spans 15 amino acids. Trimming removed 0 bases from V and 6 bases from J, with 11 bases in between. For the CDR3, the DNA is TGCGCCAGCAGTCAATCCAGAACGGAGGCCGGGGAGCTGTTTTTT. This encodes CASSQSRTEAGELFF.

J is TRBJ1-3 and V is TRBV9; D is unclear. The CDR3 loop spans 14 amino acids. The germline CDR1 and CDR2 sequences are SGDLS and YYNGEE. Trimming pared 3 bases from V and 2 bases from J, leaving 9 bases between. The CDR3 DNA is TGTGCCAGCAGCGCCCGGACGGCTGGAAACACCATATATTTT. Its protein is CASSARTAGNTIYF.

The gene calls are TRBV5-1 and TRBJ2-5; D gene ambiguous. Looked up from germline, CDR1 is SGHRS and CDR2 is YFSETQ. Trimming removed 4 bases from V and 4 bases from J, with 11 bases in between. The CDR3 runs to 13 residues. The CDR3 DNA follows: TGCGCCAGCAGCCGCAGCAGAGTAGAGACCCAGTACTTC. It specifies CASSRSRVETQYF.

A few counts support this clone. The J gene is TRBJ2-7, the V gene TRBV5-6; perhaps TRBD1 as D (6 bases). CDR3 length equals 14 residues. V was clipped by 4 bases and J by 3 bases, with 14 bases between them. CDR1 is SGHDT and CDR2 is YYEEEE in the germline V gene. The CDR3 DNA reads TGTGCCAGCAGCCCGTCCGTCAGGGGCTACGAGCAGTACTTC. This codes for CASSPSVRGYEQYF.

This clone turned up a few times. Here the CDR3 DNA reads TGTGCCAGCAGTCTCCGACAGGGGACCGAGCAGTACTTC. It translates to CASSLRQGTEQYF. J is TRBJ2-7 and V is TRBV9; 8 bases fit TRBD1. V lost 5 bases and J lost 6; bases outside the gene matches: 7. The CDR3 runs 13 residues. Germline CDR1 SGDLS, CDR2 YYNGEE. The variable domain in full, with the rest retrieved from reference TRBV9 and TRBJ2-7, is DSGVTQTPKHLITATGQRVTLRCSPRSGDLSVYWYQQSLDQGLQFLIQYYNGEERAKGNILERFSAQQFPDLHSELNLSSLELGDSALYFCASSLRQGTEQYFGPGTRLTVT.

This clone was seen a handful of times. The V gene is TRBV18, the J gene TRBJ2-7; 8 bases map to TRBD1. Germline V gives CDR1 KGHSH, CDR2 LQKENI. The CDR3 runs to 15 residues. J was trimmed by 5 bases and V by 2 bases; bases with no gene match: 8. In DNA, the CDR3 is TGTGCCAGCTCACCAGTGGTTACAGGGGGTCACGAGCAGTACTTC. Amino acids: CASSPVVTGGHEQYF.

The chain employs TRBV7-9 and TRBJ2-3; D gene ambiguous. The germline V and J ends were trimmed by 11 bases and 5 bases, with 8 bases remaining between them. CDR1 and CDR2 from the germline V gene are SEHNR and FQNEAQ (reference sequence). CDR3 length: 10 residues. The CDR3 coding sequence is TGTGCCGTAGCCCTAGATACGCAGTATTTT. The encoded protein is CAVALDTQYF.

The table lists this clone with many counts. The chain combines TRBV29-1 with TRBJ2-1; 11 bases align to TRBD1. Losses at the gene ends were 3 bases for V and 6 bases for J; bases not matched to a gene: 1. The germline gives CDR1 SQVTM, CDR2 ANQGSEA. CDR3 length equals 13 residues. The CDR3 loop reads CSVDGTGGNEQFF. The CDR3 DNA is TGCAGCGTTGACGGGACAGGGGGCAATGAGCAGTTCTTC.

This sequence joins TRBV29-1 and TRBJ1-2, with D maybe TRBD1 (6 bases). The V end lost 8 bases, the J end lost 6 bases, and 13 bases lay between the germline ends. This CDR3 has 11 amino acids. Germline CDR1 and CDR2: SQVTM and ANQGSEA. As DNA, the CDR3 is TGCAGCTTGACAGGTGTCGATGGCTACACCTTC. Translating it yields CSLTGVDGYTF. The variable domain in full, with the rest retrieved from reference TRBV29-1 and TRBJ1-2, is SAVISQKPSRDICQRGTSLTIQCQVDSQVTMMFWYRQQPGQSLTLIATANQGSEATYESGFVIDKFPISRPNLTFSTLTVSNMSPEDSSIYLCSLTGVDGYTFGSGTRLTVV.

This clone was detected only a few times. DNA of the CDR3: TGTGCCAGCAGCTCCGGGACTAGCGGGTCCTACGAGCAGTACTTC. It translates to CASSSGTSGSYEQYF. The chain joins TRBV6-5 to TRBJ2-5; 12 bases fit TRBD2. The J call may be faulty, since TRBJ2-7 better matches the DNA end. This CDR3 is built from 15 residues. Germline lookup yields CDR1 MNHEY and CDR2 SVGAGI.

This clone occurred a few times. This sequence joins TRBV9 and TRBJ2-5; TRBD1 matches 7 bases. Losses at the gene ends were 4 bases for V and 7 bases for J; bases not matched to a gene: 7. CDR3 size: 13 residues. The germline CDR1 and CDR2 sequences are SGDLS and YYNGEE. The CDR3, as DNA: TGTGCCAGCAGCCAGGGACAGTGGGGGACCCAGTACTTC. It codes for CASSQGQWGTQYF.

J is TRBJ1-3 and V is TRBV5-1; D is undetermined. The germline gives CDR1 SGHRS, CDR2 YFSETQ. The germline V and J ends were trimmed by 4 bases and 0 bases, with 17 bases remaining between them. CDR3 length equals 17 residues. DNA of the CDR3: TGCGCCAGCAGCCCCTCGGCGGGAGGGAGCTCTGGAAACACCATATATTTT. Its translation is CASSPSAGGSSGNTIYF.

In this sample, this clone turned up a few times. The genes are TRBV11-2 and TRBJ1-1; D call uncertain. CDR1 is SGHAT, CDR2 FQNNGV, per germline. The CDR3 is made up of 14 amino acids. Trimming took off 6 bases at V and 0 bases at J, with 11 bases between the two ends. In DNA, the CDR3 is TGTGCCAGCAGTGTGCAGCTTCTGAACACTGAAGCTTTCTTT. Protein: CASSVQLLNTEAFF.

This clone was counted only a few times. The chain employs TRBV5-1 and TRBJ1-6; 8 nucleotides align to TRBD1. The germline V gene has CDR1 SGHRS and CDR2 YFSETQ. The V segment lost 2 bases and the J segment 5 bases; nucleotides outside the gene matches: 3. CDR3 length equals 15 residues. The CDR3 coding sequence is TGCGCCAGCAGCTTACAGGGGGAGGATAATTCACCCCTCCACTTT. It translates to CASSLQGEDNSPLHF.

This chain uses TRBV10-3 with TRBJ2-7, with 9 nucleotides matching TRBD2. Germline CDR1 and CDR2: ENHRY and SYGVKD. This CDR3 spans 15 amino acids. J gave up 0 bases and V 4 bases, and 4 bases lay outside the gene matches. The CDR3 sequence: CAISVAGAASYEQYV. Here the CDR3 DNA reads TGTGCCATCAGTGTAGCGGGAGCGGCCTCCTACGAGCAGTACGTC.

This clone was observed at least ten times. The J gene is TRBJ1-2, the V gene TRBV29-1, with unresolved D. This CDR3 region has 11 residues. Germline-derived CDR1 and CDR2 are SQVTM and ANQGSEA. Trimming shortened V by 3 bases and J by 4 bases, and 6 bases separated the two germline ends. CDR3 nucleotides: TGCAGCGTTGAGACGGCCTATGGCTACACCTTC. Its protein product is CSVETAYGYTF.

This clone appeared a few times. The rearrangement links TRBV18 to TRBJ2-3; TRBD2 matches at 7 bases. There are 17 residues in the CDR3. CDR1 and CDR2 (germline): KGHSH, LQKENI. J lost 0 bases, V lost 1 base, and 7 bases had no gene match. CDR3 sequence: CASSPRPAGPSTDTQYF. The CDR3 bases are TGTGCCAGCTCACCACGGCCAGCGGGGCCGAGCACAGATACGCAGTATTTT.

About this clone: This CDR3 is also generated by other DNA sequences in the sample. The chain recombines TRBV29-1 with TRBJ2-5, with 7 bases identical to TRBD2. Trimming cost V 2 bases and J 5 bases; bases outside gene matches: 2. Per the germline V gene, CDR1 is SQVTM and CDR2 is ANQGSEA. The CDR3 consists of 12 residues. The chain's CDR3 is CSVEQGGETQYF. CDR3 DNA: TGCAGCGTTGAACAGGGAGGGGAGACCCAGTACTTC.

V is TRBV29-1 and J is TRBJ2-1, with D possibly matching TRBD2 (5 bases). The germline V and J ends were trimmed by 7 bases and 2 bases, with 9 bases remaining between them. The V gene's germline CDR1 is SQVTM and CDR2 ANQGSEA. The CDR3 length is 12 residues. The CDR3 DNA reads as TGCAGCGCTGAGGGCGCCTACAATGAGCAGTTCTTC. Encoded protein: CSAEGAYNEQFF.